These 26 T cell receptor beta chains were all obtained from the same sample, sequenced in a study of blood T cell repertoires in COVID-19. Generated by immunoSEQ multiplex PCR, the TCRdb table keeps only in-frame clones and is missing some. The sample consists of about 96,000 clones, approximately 84% of them appearing once. The sample consisted of peripheral blood. All receptors derive from an older woman with acute or convalescent COVID-19.

The gene calls are TRBV7-8 and TRBJ1-2; possibly TRBD1 for D (5 bases). The V end was cut by 5 bases, the J end by 10 bases, with 20 bases between. The CDR3 covers 14 residues. The germline gives CDR1 SGHVS, CDR2 FQNEAQ. The CDR3 protein is CASSTRQLLGIYTF. The DNA of the CDR3 is TGTGCCAGCAGCACACGACAGCTTTTGGGTATCTACACCTTC.

In DNA, the CDR3 is TGTGCCAGCAGTTACAGCAGGGCGAACACTGAAGCTTTCTTT. This codes for CASSYSRANTEAFF. The rearrangement uses TRBV6-5 and TRBJ1-1; a possible D gene is TRBD1 (5 bases). The CDR3 has 14 residues. The germline CDR1 and CDR2 sequences are MNHEY and SVGAGI. Trimming shortened V by 2 bases and J by 1 base, and 8 bases separated the two germline ends.

The CDR3 region has the DNA TGTGCCACCAGCCAAGAAGAGAATTCACCCCTCCACTTT. This sequence encodes CATSQEENSPLHF. The J gene is TRBJ1-6, the V gene TRBV15; D gene uncertain. V was clipped by 5 bases and J by 7 bases, with 9 bases between them. Germline lookup yields CDR1 LNHNV and CDR2 YYDKDF (reference sequence). This CDR3 has 13 residues.

The chain joins TRBV21-1 to TRBJ2-1; the table calls TRBD1, which could not be checked here. TRBV21-1 is assigned pseudogene status. CDR3 size: 20 residues. The CDR3 DNA sequence: TGTGCCAGCAGTCAAACTTCGTGTGGGCAGGGGGCTAGCGGATACAATGAGCAGTTCTTC. Its protein is CASSQTSCGQGASGYNEQFF.

This clone was seen only a few times. The chain recombines TRBV28 with TRBJ2-7, with D tentatively TRBD1 (6 bases). The CDR3 runs to 14 residues. Germline loops: CDR1 MDHEN, CDR2 SYDVKM. Trimming removed 7 bases from V and 6 bases from J, with 19 bases in between. The CDR3 here is CASTLVQGGSEQYF. In DNA form, the CDR3 reads TGTGCCAGCACCCTCGTTCAAGGGGGAAGCGAGCAGTACTTC. Filled out from reference TRBV28 and TRBJ2-7, the complete variable domain reads DVKVTQSSRYLVKRTGEKVFLECVQDMDHENMFWYRQDPGLGLRLIYFSYDVKMKEKGDIPEGYSVSREKKERFSLILESASTNQTSMYLCASTLVQGGSEQYFGPGTRLTVT.

The chain recombines TRBV10-3 with TRBJ2-3; D unresolved. Germline CDR1 and CDR2: ENHRY and SYGVKD. The V gene lost 6 bases and the J gene lost 1 base, with 11 bases spanning the gap. This CDR3 contains 14 residues. CDR3 amino acids: CAIRQEVGTDTQYF. The DNA for the CDR3 is TGTGCCATCAGACAAGAGGTAGGCACAGATACGCAGTATTTT.

The chain has TRBV30 and TRBJ2-4; 7 bases line up with TRBD2. Trimming at V came to 5 bases and at J to 0 bases, leaving 13 bases not matched to a gene. The CDR3 sequence is 17 residues long. Germline-derived CDR1 and CDR2 are GTSNPN and SVGIG (reference sequence). The CDR3 protein is CAWGRVGGDIAKNIQYF. The CDR3 DNA reads TGTGCCTGGGGGAGGGTCGGGGGAGATATAGCCAAAAACATTCAGTACTTC.

The sample holds a few counts of this clone. This chain links TRBV10-1 with TRBJ1-5; D unclear. The V end was cut by 3 bases, the J end by 11 bases, with 8 bases between. Germline loops: CDR1 WNHNN, CDR2 SYGVQD (reference sequence). This CDR3 contains 11 residues. The CDR3 region is CASSDGRAQHF. The CDR3 DNA follows: TGCGCCAGCAGTGATGGGCGGGCCCAGCATTTT.

This clone was detected only a few times. The V and J genes are TRBV23-1 and TRBJ1-6; no reliable D call. TRBV23-1 is an ORF, with its function uncertain. Deletions cut 11 bases from V and 10 bases from J, with 18 bases between. The CDR3 length is 13 residues. This chain's CDR3 is CAVRSSGWSPLHF. The CDR3 DNA reads TGCGCCGTCCGGTCGTCGGGTTGGTCACCCCTCCACTTT.

CDR3 in DNA: TGTGCCAGTAGTATTTCCGGGGGGGCGAACACCGGGGAGCTGTTTTTT. The encoded protein is CASSISGGANTGELFF. V is TRBV19 and J is TRBJ2-2, with 8 bases fitting TRBD2. CDR3 length: 16 amino acids. CDR1 and CDR2 (germline): LNHDA, SQIVND (reference sequence). The J segment lost 0 bases and the V segment lost 3 bases, leaving 3 bases of the junction unmatched.

The V and J genes are TRBV6-5 and TRBJ1-3; D unresolved. V was cut by 6 bases and J by 4 bases, with 13 bases left in between. From germline, CDR1 is MNHEY and CDR2 SVGAGI. The CDR3 runs 14 residues. CDR3 amino acids: CASSPVLPGNTIYF. In nucleotides, the CDR3 is TGTGCCAGCAGCCCCGTCCTTCCCGGAAACACCATATATTTT.

V is TRBV5-1 and J is TRBJ1-2; TRBD1 is a possible D gene (6 bases). This CDR3 has 13 amino acids. The germline V gene encodes CDR1 SGHRS and CDR2 YFSETQ. V lost 0 bases to trimming and J lost 4 bases, with 7 bases between them. The CDR3 DNA reads TGCGCCAGCAGCTTGGAGGGGGTCTATGGCTACACCTTC. Translated, it gives CASSLEGVYGYTF.

This sequence joins TRBV4-2 and TRBJ1-4; tentative D call: TRBD1 (5 bases). This CDR3 is 18 amino acids long. Trimming removed 0 bases from V and 4 bases from J, with 18 bases in between. Per germline, CDR1 LGHNA and CDR2 YNFKEQ. CDR3 in amino acids: CASSQDVLTAGGNEKLFF. CDR3 nucleotide sequence: TGTGCCAGCAGCCAAGATGTCTTAACGGCGGGGGGTAATGAAAAACTGTTTTTT.

The chain links TRBV4-1 to TRBJ1-2, with D maybe TRBD1 (6 bases). This CDR3 region has 14 residues. Germline V CDR1 and CDR2: MGHRA, YSYEKL. V was trimmed by 0 bases and J by 3 bases, leaving 8 bases between them. In DNA, the CDR3 is TGCGCCAGCAGCCAAGAACAGGGTGACTATGGCTACACCTTC. Its protein product is CASSQEQGDYGYTF.

The rearrangement joins TRBV5-6 to TRBJ2-1; 8 positions match TRBD1. The CDR3 is made up of 13 amino acids. The trim removed 3 bases at V and 8 bases at J, leaving 4 bases unmatched. Germline-derived CDR1 and CDR2 are SGHDT and YYEEEE. This chain's CDR3 is CASSSRGRDEQFF. The DNA for the CDR3 is TGTGCCAGCAGCTCCAGGGGGCGGGATGAGCAGTTCTTC.

This chain links TRBV6-5 with TRBJ2-5, with 8 nucleotides matching TRBD1. Germline V CDR1 and CDR2: MNHEY, SVGAGI. V shed 6 bases, J shed 5 bases, and the junction held 11 bases outside the gene matches. The length of the CDR3 is 15 residues. The CDR3 is CASSYDAGGRETQYF. CDR3 DNA: TGTGCCAGCAGCTATGACGCAGGGGGCAGGGAGACCCAGTACTTC.

V usage is TRBV28 and J usage is TRBJ2-7; 10 nucleotides agree with TRBD1. The germline V gene has CDR1 MDHEN and CDR2 SYDVKM. The CDR3 length is 13 residues. Trimming at V came to 8 bases and at J to 4 bases, leaving 5 bases not matched to a gene. The CDR3 nucleotides are TGTGCCAGCGAAGGGACAGGGGTTTACGAGCAGTACTTC. It codes for CASEGTGVYEQYF.

The CDR3 nucleotides read TGTGCCAGCTCAGAACAGGGGAGGAGCACCGGGGAGCTGTTTTTT. The encoded protein is CASSEQGRSTGELFF. The J gene is TRBJ2-2, the V gene TRBV18; D may be TRBD1 (7 bases). CDR3 length: 15 amino acids. The germline V gene encodes CDR1 KGHSH and CDR2 LQKENI. The V and J ends lost 5 bases and 4 bases respectively, with 14 bases between them.

The CDR3 DNA follows: TGTGCCACCAGTGGTACTAGGGACACCGGGGAGCTGTTTTTT. It translates to CATSGTRDTGELFF. The genes are TRBV24-1 and TRBJ2-2; D is perhaps TRBD2 (5 bases). This CDR3 comprises 14 residues. CDR1 and CDR2 (germline): KGHDR, SFDVKD. With 5 bases removed from V and 3 bases from J, the gap between germline ends came to 9 bases.

The table lists this clone with a count of one. The J gene is TRBJ2-5, the V gene TRBV2, with D perhaps TRBD2 (6 bases). Trimming removed 0 bases at V and 4 bases at J, with 12 bases between. CDR1 and CDR2 from the germline V gene are SNHLY and FYNNEI. This CDR3 comprises 15 residues. The CDR3 here is CASSEAPGLAETQYF. The CDR3 DNA reads TGTGCCAGCAGTGAAGCGCCGGGACTCGCAGAGACCCAGTACTTC.

A few counts support this clone. V and J are TRBV3-1 (or the pseudogene TRBV3-2) and TRBJ1-6; no clear D. Trimming left V 5 bases short and J 9 bases short, with 14 bases between. CDR1 LGHDT and CDR2 YNNKEL come from the germline V gene (reference sequence). The CDR3 is made up of 14 amino acids. The CDR3 DNA follows: TGTGCCAGCAGCTCTCTGGTTGTCGGTTCACCCCTCCACTTT. This translates into CASSSLVVGSPLHF.

The rearrangement joins TRBV11-2 to TRBJ1-3; 8 positions match TRBD1. This CDR3 has 14 residues. The junction had 4 bases not matched to a gene; V was cut back by 5 bases and J by 4 bases. Germline-derived CDR1 and CDR2 are SGHAT and FQNNGV. This chain's CDR3 is CASSRDRSGNTIYF. The CDR3 nucleotides read TGTGCCAGCAGCCGGGACAGGAGCGGAAACACCATATATTTT.

The chain recombines TRBV28 with TRBJ2-7; 10 bases are a match to TRBD2. CDR3 length equals 15 residues. Per germline, CDR1 MDHEN and CDR2 SYDVKM. V was pared by 5 bases and J by 0 bases, with 4 bases of the junction left unmatched. The CDR3 DNA is TGTGCCAGCAGTGGCCCTAGCGGGAGCTCCTACGAGCAGTACTTC. Amino acids: CASSGPSGSSYEQYF.

The V gene is TRBV29-1, the J gene TRBJ1-2, with 9 bases lining up with TRBD1. Germline V CDR1 and CDR2: SQVTM, ANQGSEA. CDR3 length: 12 amino acids. With 6 bases clipped from V and 6 bases from J, the junction kept 5 bases outside the gene matches. The CDR3 region is CSVGQGKDGYTF. In DNA form, the CDR3 reads TGCAGCGTAGGACAGGGGAAAGATGGCTACACCTTC.

This chain joins TRBV5-1 and TRBJ1-2; D uncertain. CDR3 length: 14 amino acids. Trimming removed 3 bases at V and 6 bases at J, with 15 bases between. Germline loops: CDR1 SGHRS, CDR2 YFSETQ. CDR3 nucleotide sequence: TGCGCCAGCAGCTGGCGGGAAGGGCTTGATGGCTACACCTTC. This sequence encodes CASSWREGLDGYTF.

The V call is TRBV10-2, the J call TRBJ1-2; 7 nucleotides align to TRBD1. CDR3 length: 15 residues. The junction had 11 bases not matched to a gene; V was cut back by 8 bases and J by 2 bases. CDR1 is WSHSY, CDR2 SAAADI, per germline. CDR3 sequence (DNA): TGCGCCAGCCGGCAGGGGGAAGGGAACAACTATGGCTACACCTTC. Its translation is CASRQGEGNNYGYTF.